These 24 T cell receptor beta chains were all obtained from the same sample, sequenced in a study of persistence of HIV-infected CD4 T cells. Sequencing used immunoSEQ version 4 in survey mode. Profiled with immunoSEQ multiplex PCR; TCRdb holds only in-frame clones, not every one. The profile shows over 60,000 clones, 70% to 75% of them singletons. Their target antigens are unknown. An overlapping HIV-1 Gag peptide pool stimulated these cells at 0.95 to 1 ug/peptide/mL. CD40L-negative CD69-negative CD45RO-high memory CD4+ T cells were sorted as populations depleted of antigen-responding cells. The sample consisted of CD4+ T cells sorted from PBMCs after approximately 20-hour stimulation, taken from a patient who received antiretroviral therapy. Source of these receptors: an adult man with HIV who was CMV-seropositive.

A single count supports this clone. The V gene is TRBV5-1, the J gene TRBJ1-4, with D uncertain. V was pared by 6 bases and J by 8 bases, with 17 bases between. This CDR3 has 14 amino acids. Per germline, CDR1 SGHRS and CDR2 YFSETQ. CDR3 amino acids: CASTPGLTGEKLFF. CDR3 DNA: TGCGCCAGCACCCCGGGCCTTACGGGGGAAAAACTGTTTTTT.

The J gene is TRBJ1-1, the V gene TRBV6-5; D gene unclear. The length of the CDR3 is 14 residues. Germline V lookup: CDR1 MNHEY, CDR2 SVGAGI. V was trimmed by 10 bases and J by 0 bases, leaving 15 bases between them. The CDR3 loop is CATQERILNTEAFF. CDR3 nucleotide sequence: TGTGCCACCCAGGAGAGGATTTTGAACACTGAAGCTTTCTTT.

This clone has only one observation. The chain employs TRBV6-1 and TRBJ1-2, with 8 nucleotides matching TRBD1. Germline V lookup: CDR1 MNHNS, CDR2 SASEGT. After removal of 2 bases from V and 5 bases from J, the junction contained 7 bases not matched to a gene. The CDR3 contains 15 residues. CDR3 in amino acids: CASSELQGAGYGYTF. The CDR3 DNA reads as TGTGCCAGCAGTGAACTGCAGGGGGCGGGGTATGGCTACACCTTC.

The rearrangement joins TRBV28 to TRBJ2-7, with 10 nucleotides matching TRBD1. The germline V gene encodes CDR1 MDHEN and CDR2 SYDVKM. The J segment lost 5 bases and the V segment lost 5 bases, leaving 9 bases of the junction unmatched. This CDR3 region has 15 residues. For the CDR3, the DNA is TGTGCCAGCAGTCCTGCGACAGGGGGCAGGCACGAGCAGTACTTC. This sequence encodes CASSPATGGRHEQYF.

The chain is built from TRBV28 and TRBJ1-4, with no clear D. V lost 6 bases and J lost 8, with 10 bases in between. The CDR3 totals 12 residues. Germline V gene lookup returns CDR1 MDHEN and CDR2 SYDVKM. Written as DNA, the CDR3 is TGTGCCAGCAGCCCTAGACTGGAAAAACTGTTTTTT. Its translation is CASSPRLEKLFF.

The table lists this clone with a few counts. The V gene is TRBV6-1, the J gene TRBJ1-5; perhaps TRBD1 as D (5 bases). Trimming removed 4 bases at V and 5 bases at J, with 18 bases between. This CDR3 region has 16 residues. Germline CDR1 MNHNS, CDR2 SASEGT. This CDR3 reads CASSGLSWGVDQPQHF. The CDR3 region has the DNA TGTGCCAGCAGTGGGTTGTCATGGGGGGTCGATCAGCCCCAGCATTTT.

The chain joins TRBV3-1 (or the pseudogene TRBV3-2) to TRBJ2-1; TRBD2 agrees at 16 bases. CDR1 and CDR2 (germline): LGHDT, YNNKEL (reference sequence). The CDR3 covers 19 residues. Unmatched junction bases numbered 7, after V lost 3 bases and J lost 2 bases. CDR3 sequence: CASSHSGTSGGGAYNEQFF. DNA of the CDR3: TGTGCCAGCAGCCATAGTGGGACTAGCGGGGGGGGCGCCTACAATGAGCAGTTCTTC.

This chain joins TRBV2 and TRBJ2-2; TRBD1 is a possible D gene (5 bases). Germline loops: CDR1 SNHLY, CDR2 FYNNEI. The CDR3 runs 16 residues. V was shortened by 7 bases and J by 0 bases, with 15 bases between the two germline ends. The CDR3 region has the DNA TGTGCCAGCAAGATACAAGGACACACGAACACCGGGGAGCTGTTTTTT. This sequence encodes CASKIQGHTNTGELFF.

The chain couples TRBV4-2 to TRBJ2-7, with 10 nucleotides matching TRBD2. The CDR3 totals 14 residues. V was clipped by 4 bases and J by 4 bases; unmatched bases: 4. Germline V CDR1 and CDR2: LGHNA, YNFKEQ. For the CDR3, the DNA is TGTGCCAGCAGCCCGGGGACTAGCGAGTACGAGCAGTACTTC. Amino acids: CASSPGTSEYEQYF.

This chain connects TRBV6-5 to TRBJ1-4; possible D gene TRBD1, 5 bases. Germline V CDR1 and CDR2: MNHEY, SVGAGI. The V and J ends lost 0 bases and 4 bases respectively, with 12 bases between them. The CDR3 covers 16 residues. The CDR3 DNA follows: TGTGCCAGCAGTTACTCGAGACAGAGCTATAATGAAAAACTGTTTTTT. It specifies CASSYSRQSYNEKLFF.

V is TRBV6-1 and J is TRBJ2-2; D is perhaps TRBD1 (6 bases). Per the germline V gene, CDR1 is MNHNS and CDR2 is SASEGT. Between the trimmed V and J ends, which lost 4 bases and 2 bases, there was a span of 17 bases. CDR3 length equals 17 residues. As DNA, the CDR3 is TGTGCCAGCAGTGCAGGACAGAGACTGTTAAACACCGGGGAGCTGTTTTTT. Translated, it gives CASSAGQRLLNTGELFF.

This rearrangement joins TRBV3-1 (or the pseudogene TRBV3-2) to TRBJ1-1, with D possibly TRBD1 on 5 matching bases. The CDR3 totals 16 residues. Germline-derived CDR1 and CDR2 are LGHDT and YNNKEL (reference sequence). V gave up 4 bases and J gave up 0 bases, with 15 bases separating them. CDR3 sequence reads: CASSPRRQLMNTEAFF. CDR3 coding DNA: TGTGCCAGCAGCCCCAGGCGACAGTTGATGAACACTGAAGCTTTCTTT.

This clone was observed once. This rearrangement joins TRBV4-2 to TRBJ2-1; weak D call: TRBD1 (8 bases). The CDR3 sequence is 18 residues long. With 1 base removed from V and 4 bases from J, the gap between germline ends came to 20 bases. Germline values: CDR1 LGHNA, CDR2 YNFKEQ. CDR3 region: CASSQATGEGGLYNEQFF. The DNA of the CDR3 is TGTGCCAGCAGCCAAGCGACAGGGGAGGGAGGACTATACAATGAGCAGTTCTTC.

CDR3 amino acids: CASSLRTVETNSPLHF. For the CDR3, the DNA is TGTGCCAGCAGCCTACGGACAGTAGAGACTAATTCACCCCTCCACTTT. The rearrangement links TRBV7-8 to TRBJ1-6; tentatively, D is TRBD1 (6 bases). Trimming took off 5 bases at V and 6 bases at J, with 17 bases between the two ends. The CDR3 sequence is 16 residues long. Per germline, CDR1 SGHVS and CDR2 FQNEAQ.

This sequence joins TRBV4-1 and TRBJ2-2; D gene uncertain. CDR3 length equals 15 residues. Trimming cost V 4 bases and J 1 base, with 10 bases left between them. CDR1 is MGHRA and CDR2 is YSYEKL in the germline V gene. CDR3 protein: CASSPTGWNTGELFF. The CDR3 DNA is TGCGCCAGCAGCCCAACCGGGTGGAACACCGGGGAGCTGTTTTTT.

The chain combines TRBV5-1 with TRBJ1-4, with a possible D match to TRBD1 (5 bases). The CDR3 sequence is 17 residues long. Germline values: CDR1 SGHRS, CDR2 YFSETQ. V was cut by 5 bases and J by 4 bases, with 21 bases left in between. The CDR3 region is CASRLQTGTSFNEKLFF. In DNA, the CDR3 is TGCGCCAGCAGGTTACAGACCGGGACCTCTTTTAATGAAAAACTGTTTTTT. Combining the CDR3 with reference TRBV5-1 and TRBJ1-4 gives the whole variable domain KAGVTQTPRYLIKTRGQQVTLSCSPISGHRSVSWYQQTPGQGLQFLFEYFSETQRNKGNFPGRFSGRQFSNSRSEMNVSTLELGDSALYLCASRLQTGTSFNEKLFFGSGTQLSVL.

This chain links TRBV5-4 with TRBJ1-4; TRBD1 is a possible D gene (5 bases). The V end lost 1 base, the J end lost 3 bases, and 7 bases lay between the germline ends. There are 14 residues in the CDR3. Germline V gives CDR1 SGHNT, CDR2 YYREEE (reference sequence). The CDR3 DNA reads as TGTGCCAGCAGCTTGCAGGGACCTAATGAAAAACTGTTTTTT. Translating it yields CASSLQGPNEKLFF. Using reference TRBV5-4 and TRBJ1-4 for the parts outside the CDR3, the full variable domain is ETGVTQSPTHLIKTRGQQVTLRCSSQSGHNTVSWYQQALGQGPQFIFQYYREEENGRGNFPPRFSGLQFPNYSSELNVNALELDDSALYLCASSLQGPNEKLFFGSGTQLSVL.

The chain couples TRBV21-1 to TRBJ1-1. TRBV21-1 is deemed a pseudogene. The length of the CDR3 is 16 residues. CDR3 sequence (DNA): TGTGCCAGCAGCAAAAAAAGGCCCCAGAAGGGCTCTGAAGCTTTCTTT. Translating gives CASSKKRPQKGSEAFF.

The J gene is TRBJ2-2, the V gene TRBV18; 15 bases map to TRBD2. Germline V gives CDR1 KGHSH, CDR2 LQKENI. The CDR3 length is 18 residues. J lost 3 bases, V lost 4 bases, and 6 bases had no gene match. The CDR3 is CASSRRTSGGADTGELFF. DNA for the CDR3: TGTGCCAGCTCACGTCGGACTAGCGGGGGGGCTGACACCGGGGAGCTGTTTTTT.

The CDR3 region is CASSSFGGQEKFF. In DNA, the CDR3 is TGCGCCAGCAGCTCATTTGGCGGACAGGAGAAGTTCTTC. The chain joins TRBV5-1 to TRBJ2-1; 7 bases are shared with TRBD1. CDR3 size: 13 residues. The germline gives CDR1 SGHRS, CDR2 YFSETQ. Trimming cost V 3 bases and J 14 bases; bases outside gene matches: 11.

The chain joins TRBV5-5 to TRBJ1-3, with D uncertain. This CDR3 comprises 15 residues. Trimming removed 0 bases at V and 0 bases at J, with 7 bases between. Germline CDR1 SGHKS, CDR2 YYEKEE (reference sequence). This CDR3 reads CASSLAPLSGNTIYF. In DNA, the CDR3 is TGTGCCAGCAGCTTGGCCCCCCTCTCTGGAAACACCATATATTTT.

The rearrangement uses TRBV5-6 and TRBJ1-4, with 12 positions matching TRBD1. Trimming removed 1 base from V and 13 bases from J; junction bases left unmatched: 8. The germline V gene encodes CDR1 SGHDT and CDR2 YYEEEE. The CDR3 consists of 15 residues. The CDR3 sequence: CASSLSGTGGFVLFF. Here the CDR3 DNA reads TGTGCCAGCAGCTTGAGCGGGACAGGGGGCTTTGTACTGTTTTTT.

The chain carries TRBV5-8 and TRBJ2-2; 7 bases are a match to TRBD1. Looked up from germline, CDR1 is SGHTS and CDR2 is YDEGEE. This CDR3 is built from 16 residues. The junction had 2 bases not matched to a gene; V was cut back by 0 bases and J by 0 bases. CDR3: CASSLAGGTNTGELFF. The CDR3 bases are TGTGCCAGCAGCTTGGCAGGGGGTACGAACACCGGGGAGCTGTTTTTT.

The rearrangement links TRBV6-5 to TRBJ2-2; D tentatively fits TRBD1 or TRBD2 (6 bases each). Germline CDR1 and CDR2: MNHEY and SVGAGI. The CDR3 is 15 amino acids. V gave up 7 bases and J gave up 4 bases, with 16 bases separating them. The CDR3: CASTGVRGGTGELFF. DNA for the CDR3: TGTGCCAGCACCGGAGTCAGGGGAGGCACCGGGGAGCTGTTTTTT.